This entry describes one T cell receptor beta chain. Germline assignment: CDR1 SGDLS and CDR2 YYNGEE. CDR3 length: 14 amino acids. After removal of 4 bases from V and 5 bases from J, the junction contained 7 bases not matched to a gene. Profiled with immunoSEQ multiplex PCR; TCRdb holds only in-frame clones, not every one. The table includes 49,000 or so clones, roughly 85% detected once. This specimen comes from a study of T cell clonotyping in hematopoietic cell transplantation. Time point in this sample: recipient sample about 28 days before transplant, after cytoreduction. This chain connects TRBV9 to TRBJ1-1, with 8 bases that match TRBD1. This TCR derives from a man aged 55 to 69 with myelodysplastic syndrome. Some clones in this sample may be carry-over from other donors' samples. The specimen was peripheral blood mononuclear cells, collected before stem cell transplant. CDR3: CASSPWTGWTEAFF. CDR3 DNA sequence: TGTGCCAGCAGCCCTTGGACAGGGTGGACTGAAGCTTTCTTT.